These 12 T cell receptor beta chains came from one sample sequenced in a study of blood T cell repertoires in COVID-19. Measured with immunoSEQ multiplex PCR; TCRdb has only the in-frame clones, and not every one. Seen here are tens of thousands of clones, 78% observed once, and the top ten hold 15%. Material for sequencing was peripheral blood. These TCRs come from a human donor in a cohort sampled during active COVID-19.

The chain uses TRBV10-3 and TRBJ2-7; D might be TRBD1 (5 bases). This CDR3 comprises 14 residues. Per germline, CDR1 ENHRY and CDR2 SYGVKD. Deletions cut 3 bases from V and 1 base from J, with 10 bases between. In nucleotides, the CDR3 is TGTGCCATCAGTGAAGACAGATTGTCCTACGAGCAGTACTTC. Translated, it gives CAISEDRLSYEQYF.

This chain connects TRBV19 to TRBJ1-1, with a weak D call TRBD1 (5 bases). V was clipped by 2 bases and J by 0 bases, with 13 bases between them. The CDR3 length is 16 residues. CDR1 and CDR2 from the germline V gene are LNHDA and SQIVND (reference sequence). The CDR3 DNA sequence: TGTGCCAGTAGTATATATTCAGGGTTAATGAACACTGAAGCTTTCTTT. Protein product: CASSIYSGLMNTEAFF.

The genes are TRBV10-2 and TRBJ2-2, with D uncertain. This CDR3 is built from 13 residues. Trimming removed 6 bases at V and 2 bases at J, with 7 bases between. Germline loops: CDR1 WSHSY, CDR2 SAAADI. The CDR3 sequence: CASRTSNTGELFF. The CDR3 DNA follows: TGCGCCAGCAGGACTTCCAACACCGGGGAGCTGTTTTTT.

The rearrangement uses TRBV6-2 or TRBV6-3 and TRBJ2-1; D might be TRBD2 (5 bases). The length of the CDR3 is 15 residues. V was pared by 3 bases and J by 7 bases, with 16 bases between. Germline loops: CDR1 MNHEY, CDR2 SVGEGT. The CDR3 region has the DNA TGTGCCAGCAGTTATAGAGGGAGTGATAGTAATGAGCAGTTCTTC. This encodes CASSYRGSDSNEQFF.

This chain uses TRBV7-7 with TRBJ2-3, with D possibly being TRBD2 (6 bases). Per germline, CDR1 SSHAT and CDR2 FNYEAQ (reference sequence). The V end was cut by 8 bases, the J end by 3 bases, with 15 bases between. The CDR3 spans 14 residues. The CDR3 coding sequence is TGTGCCAGCGGGCCGGGACTGGGAACAGATACGCAGTATTTT. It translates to CASGPGLGTDTQYF.

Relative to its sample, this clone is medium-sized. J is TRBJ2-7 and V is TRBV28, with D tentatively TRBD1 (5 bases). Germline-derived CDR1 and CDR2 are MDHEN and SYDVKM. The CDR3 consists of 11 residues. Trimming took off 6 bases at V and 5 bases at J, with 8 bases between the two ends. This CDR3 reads CASSQTDEQYF. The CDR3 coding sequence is TGTGCCAGCAGCCAGACAGACGAGCAGTACTTC.

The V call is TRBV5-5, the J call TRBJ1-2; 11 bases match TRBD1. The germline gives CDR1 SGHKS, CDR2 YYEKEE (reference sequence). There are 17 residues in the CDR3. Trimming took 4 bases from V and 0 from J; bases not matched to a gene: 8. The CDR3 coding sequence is TGTGCCAGCAGCGCCCGGACAGGGGGCTTACCTAACTATGGCTACACCTTC. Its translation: CASSARTGGLPNYGYTF.

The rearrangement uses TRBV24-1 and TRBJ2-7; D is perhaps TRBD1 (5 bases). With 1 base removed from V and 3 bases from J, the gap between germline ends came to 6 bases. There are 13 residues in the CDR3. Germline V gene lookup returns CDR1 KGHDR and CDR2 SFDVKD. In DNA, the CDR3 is TGTGCCACCAGTGATTTCGACAGCTACGAGCAGTACGTC. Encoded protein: CATSDFDSYEQYV.

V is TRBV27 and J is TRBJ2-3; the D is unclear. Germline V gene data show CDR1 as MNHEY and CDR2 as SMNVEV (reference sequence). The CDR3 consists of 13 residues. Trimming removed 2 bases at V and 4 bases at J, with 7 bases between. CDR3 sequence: CASSLILADTQYF. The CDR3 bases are TGTGCCAGCAGTTTAATCCTCGCAGATACGCAGTATTTT.

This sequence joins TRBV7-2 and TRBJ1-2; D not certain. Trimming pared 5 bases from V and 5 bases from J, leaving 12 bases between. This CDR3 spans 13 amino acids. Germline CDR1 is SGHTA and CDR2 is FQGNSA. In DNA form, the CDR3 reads TGTGCCAGCAGCACCGACGGGATGTATGGCTACACCTTC. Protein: CASSTDGMYGYTF. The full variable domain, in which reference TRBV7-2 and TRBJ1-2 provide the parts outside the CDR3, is GAGVSQSPSNKVTEKGKDVELRCDPISGHTALYWYRQSLGQGLEFLIYFQGNSAPDKSGLPSDRFSAERTGGSVSTLTIQRTQQEDSAVYLCASSTDGMYGYTFGSGTRLTVV.

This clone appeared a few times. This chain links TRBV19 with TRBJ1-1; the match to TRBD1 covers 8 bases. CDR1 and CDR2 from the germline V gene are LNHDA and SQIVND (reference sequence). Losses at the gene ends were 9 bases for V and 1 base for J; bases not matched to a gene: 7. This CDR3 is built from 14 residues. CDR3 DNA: TGTGCCAGCGCTCTGGGACAGGCGAACACTGAAGCTTTCTTT. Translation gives CASALGQANTEAFF.

The CDR3 DNA reads as TGTGCCTGTCAAAGACAGTTCAATCAGCCCCAGCATTTT. It yields the protein CACQRQFNQPQHF. The chain recombines TRBV30 with TRBJ1-5; possible D gene TRBD1, 5 bases. Germline loops: CDR1 GTSNPN, CDR2 SVGIG (reference sequence). The CDR3 sequence is 13 residues long. Trimming pared 6 bases from V and 3 bases from J, leaving 12 bases between.